A few counts support the clone carrying this T cell receptor (beta chain). Antigen unknown. The V and J ends lost 1 base and 3 bases respectively, with 6 bases between them. The CDR3 has 13 residues. Germline CDR1 and CDR2: SEHNR and FQNEAQ (reference sequence). Treatment in this sample: roughly 10-day PBMC culture with coronavirus spike peptide pools or control peptides (ViraFEST assay). The unexposed donor gave CD4+ T cells before the COVID-19 pandemic (2011-2018). This sample is drawn from a study of vaccination and CD4 T cells after COVID-19. Background on the study: Stimulation of cells relied on overlapping spike peptides derived from SARS-CoV-2, HCoV-NL63, HCoV-OC43 and HCoV-229E. Study-wide points: A median approximately 86% of convalescent patients' SARS-CoV-2-reactive clones emerged only after vaccination.

With the Oncomine TCR Beta short-read assay, DNA from cultured CD4+ T cells was sequenced. TCRdb fed the PCR reads into MiXCR, producing one record per CDR3 protein. Among 8,500 to 10,000 distinct CDR3 sequences listed, 60% were seen once. The chain joins TRBV7-9 to TRBJ1-2; D remains ambiguous. Sequenced input: CD4+ T cells from blood, cultured in vitro. The clonotype comes from a human donor in good health. The CDR3 is CASSLEQHYGYTF. The DNA of the CDR3 is TGTGCCAGCAGCTTAGAACAGCACTATGGCTACACCTTC.